This T cell receptor beta chain was captured by sequencing in a study of T cells after yellow fever vaccination. Study background: With SMART-Seq v4 Ultra Low Input, the fractions containing low cell numbers were prepared. Regarding the study as a whole: Some clonotypes were seen in both the CD4 and the CD8 compartments. These made up a small share and likely arose from convergent recombination. The presence of abundant clonotypes contaminating from the bulk population was possible in FACS-sorted repertoires.

Production of TCR cDNA was by 5'RACE template switching, which also added a universal primer site and UMIs. One entry per CDR3 protein, called by TCRdb with MiXCR from the 5' RACE reads. The sample lists around 160,000 distinct CDR3 sequences, about 7% occurring once. This clonotype was picked up many times. Its antigen is as yet unknown. Sequenced here: CD4+ T cells sorted from PBMCs, sampled less than 6 days after the first yellow fever vaccination. This clonotype was obtained from a man aged 18 to 30 who received the YFV17D yellow fever vaccine.

CDR3 sequence reads: CASSLAGPGQGYYGYTF. CDR3 nucleotides: TGTGCCAGCAGCTTAGCCGGACCGGGACAGGGCTATTATGGCTACACCTTC. The chain combines TRBV7-9 with TRBJ1-2; 9 bases are shared with TRBD1. The CDR3 has 17 residues. V trimming: 0 bases; J trimming: 5 bases; junction bases outside the gene matches: 10. Per germline, CDR1 SEHNR and CDR2 FQNEAQ (reference sequence).